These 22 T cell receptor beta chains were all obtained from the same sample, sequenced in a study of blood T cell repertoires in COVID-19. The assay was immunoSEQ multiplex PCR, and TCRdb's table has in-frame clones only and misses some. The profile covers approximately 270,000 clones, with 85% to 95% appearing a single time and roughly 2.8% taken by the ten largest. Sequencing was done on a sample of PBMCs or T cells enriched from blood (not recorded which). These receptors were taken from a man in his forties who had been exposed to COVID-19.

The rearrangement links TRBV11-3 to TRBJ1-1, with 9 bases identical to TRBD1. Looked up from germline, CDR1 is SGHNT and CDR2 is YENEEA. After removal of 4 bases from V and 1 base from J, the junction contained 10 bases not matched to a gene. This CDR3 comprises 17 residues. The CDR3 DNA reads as TGTGCCAGCAGCTCACGCCGACAGGGGGTTAGGAACACTGAAGCTTTCTTT. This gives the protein CASSSRRQGVRNTEAFF.

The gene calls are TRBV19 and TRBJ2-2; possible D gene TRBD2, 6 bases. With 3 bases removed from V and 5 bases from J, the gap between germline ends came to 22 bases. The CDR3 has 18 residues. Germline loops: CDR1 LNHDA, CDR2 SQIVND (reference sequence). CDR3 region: CASSMEVRAGTLTGELFF. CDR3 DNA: TGTGCCAGTAGTATGGAAGTCCGGGCGGGGACTTTAACCGGGGAGCTGTTTTTT.

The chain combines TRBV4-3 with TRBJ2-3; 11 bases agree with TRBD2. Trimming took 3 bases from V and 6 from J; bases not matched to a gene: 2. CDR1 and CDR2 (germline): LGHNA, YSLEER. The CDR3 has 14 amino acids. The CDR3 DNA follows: TGCGCCAGCAGCCAGTCTAGCGGGGGGGATACGCAGTATTTT. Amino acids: CASSQSSGGDTQYF.

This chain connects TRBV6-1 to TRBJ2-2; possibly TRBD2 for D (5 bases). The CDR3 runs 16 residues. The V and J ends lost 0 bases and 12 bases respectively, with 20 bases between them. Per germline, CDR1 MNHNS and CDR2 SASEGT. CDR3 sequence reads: CASSEASGPATAKLFF. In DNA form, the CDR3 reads TGTGCCAGCAGTGAAGCAAGCGGTCCCGCCACTGCAAAGCTGTTTTTT.

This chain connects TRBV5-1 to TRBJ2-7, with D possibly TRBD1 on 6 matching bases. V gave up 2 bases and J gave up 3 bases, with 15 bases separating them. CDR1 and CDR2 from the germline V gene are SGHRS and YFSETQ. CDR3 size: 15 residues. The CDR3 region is CASSLQGQTSYEQYF. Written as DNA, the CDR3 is TGCGCCAGCAGCTTACAGGGACAAACTAGCTACGAGCAGTACTTC.

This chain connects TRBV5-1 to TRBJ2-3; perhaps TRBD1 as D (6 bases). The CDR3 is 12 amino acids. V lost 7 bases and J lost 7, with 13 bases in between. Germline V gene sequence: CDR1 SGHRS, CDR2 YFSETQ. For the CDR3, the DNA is TGCGCCAGCTATATACAGGGCTATACGCAGTATTTT. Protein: CASYIQGYTQYF.

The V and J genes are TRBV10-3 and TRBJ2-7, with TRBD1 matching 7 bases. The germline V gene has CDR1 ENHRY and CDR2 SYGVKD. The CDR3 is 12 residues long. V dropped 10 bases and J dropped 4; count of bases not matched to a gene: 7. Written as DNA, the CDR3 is TGTGCCACGTCGGTACAGGGGTACGAGCAGTACTTC. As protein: CATSVQGYEQYF.

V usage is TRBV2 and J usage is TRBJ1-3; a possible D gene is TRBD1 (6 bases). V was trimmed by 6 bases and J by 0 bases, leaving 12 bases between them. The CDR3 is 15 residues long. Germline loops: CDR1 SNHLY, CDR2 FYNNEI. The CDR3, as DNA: TGTGCCAGCAGCAGGGGCCCTGACTCTGGAAACACCATATATTTT. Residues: CASSRGPDSGNTIYF.

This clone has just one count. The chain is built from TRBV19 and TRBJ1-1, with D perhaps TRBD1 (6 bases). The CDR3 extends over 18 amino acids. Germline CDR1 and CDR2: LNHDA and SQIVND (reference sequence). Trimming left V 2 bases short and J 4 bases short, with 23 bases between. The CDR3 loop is CASSIRNRDRIGGTEAFF. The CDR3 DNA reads TGTGCCAGTAGTATACGAAACAGGGATCGTATAGGGGGCACTGAAGCTTTCTTT.

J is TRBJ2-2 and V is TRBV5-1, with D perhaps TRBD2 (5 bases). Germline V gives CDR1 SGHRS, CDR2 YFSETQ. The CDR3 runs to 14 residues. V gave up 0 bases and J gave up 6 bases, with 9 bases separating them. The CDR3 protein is CASSLVGEPGELFF. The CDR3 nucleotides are TGCGCCAGCAGCTTGGTCGGGGAACCCGGGGAGCTGTTTTTT. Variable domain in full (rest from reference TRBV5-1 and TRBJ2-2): KAGVTQTPRYLIKTRGQQVTLSCSPISGHRSVSWYQQTPGQGLQFLFEYFSETQRNKGNFPGRFSGRQFSNSRSEMNVSTLELGDSALYLCASSLVGEPGELFFGEGSRLTVL.

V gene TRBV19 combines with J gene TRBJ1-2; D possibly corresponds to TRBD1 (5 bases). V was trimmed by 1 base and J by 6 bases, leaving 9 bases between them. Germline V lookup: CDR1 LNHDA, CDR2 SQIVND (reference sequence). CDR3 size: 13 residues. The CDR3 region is CASSIVGGNGYTF. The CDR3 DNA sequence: TGTGCCAGTAGTATAGTCGGGGGGAATGGCTACACCTTC.

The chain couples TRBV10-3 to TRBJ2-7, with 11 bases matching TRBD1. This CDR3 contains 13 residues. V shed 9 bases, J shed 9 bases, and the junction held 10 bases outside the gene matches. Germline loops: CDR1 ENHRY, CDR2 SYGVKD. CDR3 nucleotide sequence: TGTGCCATTATGGACAGGGGGCTATCTCCGCAGTACTTC. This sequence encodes CAIMDRGLSPQYF.

Written as DNA, the CDR3 is TGTGCCAGCAGCGTAGATAGTCGAGGCTACACCTTC. Its translation is CASSVDSRGYTF. The genes are TRBV9 and TRBJ1-2; D call uncertain. The CDR3 extends over 12 amino acids. Germline lookup yields CDR1 SGDLS and CDR2 YYNGEE. Between the trimmed V and J ends, which lost 0 bases and 8 bases, there was a span of 8 bases.

CDR3 sequence reads: CASSVGGTGAGYTF. CDR3 nucleotide sequence: TGTGCCAGCAGCGTAGGGGGGACAGGGGCTGGCTACACCTTC. The chain is built from TRBV9 and TRBJ1-2; TRBD1 agrees at 10 bases. The V and J ends lost 0 bases and 7 bases, in that order; junction bases with no gene match: 3. Germline-derived CDR1 and CDR2 are SGDLS and YYNGEE. The CDR3 is 14 residues long.

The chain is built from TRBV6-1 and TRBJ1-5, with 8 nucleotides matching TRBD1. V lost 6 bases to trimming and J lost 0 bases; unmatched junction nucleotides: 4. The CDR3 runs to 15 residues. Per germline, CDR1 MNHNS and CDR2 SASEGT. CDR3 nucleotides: TGTGCCAGCAGCCACAGGGGGGATAGCAATCAGCCCCAGCATTTT. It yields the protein CASSHRGDSNQPQHF.

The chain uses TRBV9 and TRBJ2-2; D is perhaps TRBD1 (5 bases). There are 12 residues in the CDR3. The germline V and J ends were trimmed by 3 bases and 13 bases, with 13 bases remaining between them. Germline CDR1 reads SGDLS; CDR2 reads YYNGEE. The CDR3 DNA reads TGTGCCAGCAGCGACGACAGTTGGTCGCTGTTTTTT. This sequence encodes CASSDDSWSLFF.

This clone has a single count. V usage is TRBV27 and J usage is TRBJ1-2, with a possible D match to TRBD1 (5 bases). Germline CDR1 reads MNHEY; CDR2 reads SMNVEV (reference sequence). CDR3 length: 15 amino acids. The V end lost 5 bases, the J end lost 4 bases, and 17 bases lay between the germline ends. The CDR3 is CASSPLAEGSYGYTF. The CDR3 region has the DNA TGTGCCAGCAGTCCTTTGGCGGAGGGGTCCTATGGCTACACCTTC.

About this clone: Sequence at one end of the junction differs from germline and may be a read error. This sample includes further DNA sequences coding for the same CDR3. Written as DNA, the CDR3 is TGCGCCAGCAGAGCCGTGTTAGCGGGAGGATCCTACAATGAGCAGTTCTTC. Its protein is CASRAVLAGGSYNEQFF. The chain couples TRBV27 to TRBJ2-1, with 10 positions matching TRBD2. There are 17 residues in the CDR3. Germline values: CDR1 MNHEY, CDR2 SMNVEV (reference sequence).

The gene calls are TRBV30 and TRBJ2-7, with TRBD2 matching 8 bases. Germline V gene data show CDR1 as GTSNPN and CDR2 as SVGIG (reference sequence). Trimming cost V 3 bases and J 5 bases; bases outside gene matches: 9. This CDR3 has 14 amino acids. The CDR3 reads CAWSPGGFLNEQYF. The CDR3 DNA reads TGTGCCTGGAGCCCGGGAGGGTTTCTAAACGAGCAGTACTTC.

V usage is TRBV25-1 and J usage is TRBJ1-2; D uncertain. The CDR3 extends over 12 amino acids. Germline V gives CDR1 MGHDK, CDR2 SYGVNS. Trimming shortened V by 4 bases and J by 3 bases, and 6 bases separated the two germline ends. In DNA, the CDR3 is TGTGCCAGCAGTGCCGGGGACTATGGCTACACCTTC. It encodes CASSAGDYGYTF.

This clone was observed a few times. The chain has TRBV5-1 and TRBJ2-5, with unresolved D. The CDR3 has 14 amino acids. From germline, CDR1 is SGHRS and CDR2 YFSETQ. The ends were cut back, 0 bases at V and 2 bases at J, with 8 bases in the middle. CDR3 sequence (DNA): TGCGCCAGCAGCTTGGAGTTGGCTCAAGAGACCCAGTACTTC. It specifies CASSLELAQETQYF. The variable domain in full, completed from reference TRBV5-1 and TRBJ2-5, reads KAGVTQTPRYLIKTRGQQVTLSCSPISGHRSVSWYQQTPGQGLQFLFEYFSETQRNKGNFPGRFSGRQFSNSRSEMNVSTLELGDSALYLCASSLELAQETQYFGPGTRLLVL.

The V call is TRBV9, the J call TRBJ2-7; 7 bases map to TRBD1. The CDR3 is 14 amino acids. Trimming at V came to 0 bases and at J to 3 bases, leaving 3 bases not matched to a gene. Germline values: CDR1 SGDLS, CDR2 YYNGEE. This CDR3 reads CASSVDRGGYEQYF. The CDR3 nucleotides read TGTGCCAGCAGCGTAGACAGGGGCGGCTACGAGCAGTACTTC.